This entry is about one T cell receptor (beta chain). The antigen remains unidentified. CDR1 is SNHLY, CDR2 FYNNEI, per germline. This CDR3 spans 13 amino acids. V lost 8 bases to trimming and J lost 8 bases, with 15 bases between them. Unstimulated regulatory T cells (CD4+CD25+CD127-), CD4+CD25- non-regulatory cells, CD4 and CD8 cells were FACS-sorted from thawed PBMCs. This sample was taken from a study of Tregs in tolerant kidney transplant recipients. Points from the study as a whole: Tregs expanded with activated donor B cells seemed most donor-specific. This study did not directly address biological reproducibility.

Produced via immunoSEQ multiplex PCR; TCRdb's table is partial and in-frame only. The table records some 68,000 clones, roughly 84% of them present only once. The chain links TRBV2 to TRBJ1-4; D is possibly TRBD1 (6 bases). The sequence came from a human donor in good health. Sequencing was performed on CD4+ T cells from blood. The CDR3 loop reads CASQSGAYEKLFF. The CDR3 nucleotides are TGTGCCAGCCAATCAGGGGCCTACGAAAAACTGTTTTTT.